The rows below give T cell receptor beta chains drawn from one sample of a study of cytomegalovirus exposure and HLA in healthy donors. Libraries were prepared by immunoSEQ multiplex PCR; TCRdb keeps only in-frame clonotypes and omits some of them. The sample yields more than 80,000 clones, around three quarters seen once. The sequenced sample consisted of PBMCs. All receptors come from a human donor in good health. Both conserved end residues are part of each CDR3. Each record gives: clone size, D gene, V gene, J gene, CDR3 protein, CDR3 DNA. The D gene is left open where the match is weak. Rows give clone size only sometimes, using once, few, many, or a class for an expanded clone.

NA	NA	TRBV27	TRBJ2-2	CASSFLPPNTGELFF	TGTGCCAGCAGTTTCCTACCACCGAACACCGGGGAGCTGTTTTTT
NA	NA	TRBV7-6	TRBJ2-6	CASSLGIMGLSGANVLTF	TGTGCCAGCAGCTTAGGTATCATGGGCCTCTCTGGGGCCAACGTCCTGACTTTC
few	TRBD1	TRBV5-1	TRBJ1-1	CASSSGTGGGEAFF	TGCGCCAGCAGCTCCGGGACAGGAGGGGGTGAAGCTTTCTTT
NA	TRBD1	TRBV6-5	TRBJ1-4	CASSAGTGSNEKLFF	TGTGCCAGCAGTGCAGGGACAGGGTCCAATGAAAAACTGTTTTTT
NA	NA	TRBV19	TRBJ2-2	CASSRRAGGELFF	TGTGCCAGTAGTAGGAGGGCTGGCGGGGAGCTGTTTTTT
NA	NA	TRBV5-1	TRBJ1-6	CASSFGGRSYNSPLHF	TGCGCCAGCAGCTTCGGGGGTCGCTCCTATAATTCACCCCTCCACTTT
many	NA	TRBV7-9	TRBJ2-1	CASSPIVAGRYNEQFF	TGTGCCAGCAGCCCGATCGTGGCGGGAAGGTACAATGAGCAGTTCTTC
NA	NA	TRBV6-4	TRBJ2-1	CASSVDRDISEQFF	TGTGCCAGCAGTGTCGACCGGGACATTAGTGAGCAGTTCTTC
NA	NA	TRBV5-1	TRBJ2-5	CASSLAGGRQETQYF	TGCGCCAGCAGCTTGGCCGGGGGGCGCCAAGAGACCCAGTACTTC
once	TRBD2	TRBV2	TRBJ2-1	CASKRTSGGNNEQFF	TGTGCCAGCAAACGGACTAGCGGGGGGAACAATGAGCAGTTCTTC
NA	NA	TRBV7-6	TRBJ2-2	CASSLGVAAANTGELFF	TGTGCCAGCAGCTTAGGGGTAGCCGCCGCGAACACCGGGGAGCTGTTTTTT
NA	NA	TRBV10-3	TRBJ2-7	CAISESRDEQYF	TGTGCCATCAGTGAGTCGCGGGACGAGCAGTACTTC
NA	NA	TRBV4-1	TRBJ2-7	CASSQQTDYEQYF	TGCGCCAGCAGCCAGCAGACAGACTACGAGCAGTACTTC
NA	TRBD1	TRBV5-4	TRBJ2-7	CASSLPGDRPLLKEQYF	TGTGCCAGCAGCTTACCGGGGGACAGGCCCCTTCTAAAAGAGCAGTACTTC
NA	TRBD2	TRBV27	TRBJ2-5	CASSPIPGLAEETQYF	TGTGCCAGCAGCCCTATTCCGGGACTAGCTGAAGAGACCCAGTACTTC
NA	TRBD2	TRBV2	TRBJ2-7	CASKRDYSEQYF	TGTGCCAGCAAGAGGGACTATAGCGAGCAGTACTTC
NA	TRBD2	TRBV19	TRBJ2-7	CASSIAGGYTYEQYF	TGTGCCAGTAGTATAGCGGGAGGGTACACCTACGAGCAGTACTTC
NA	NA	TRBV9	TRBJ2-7	CASSVGPGGNYEQYF	TGTGCCAGCAGCGTCGGCCCTGGGGGGAACTACGAGCAGTACTTC
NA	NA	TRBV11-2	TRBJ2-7	CASSFLRGSEQYF	TGTGCCAGCAGCTTTCTCAGGGGTTCCGAGCAGTACTTC
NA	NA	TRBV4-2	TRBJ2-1	CASSQEGGLSNEQFF	TGTGCCAGCAGCCAAGAGGGAGGACTTTCCAATGAGCAGTTCTTC
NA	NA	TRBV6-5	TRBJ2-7	CASSYYGGSYEQYF	TGTGCCAGCAGTTACTATGGCGGGTCCTACGAGCAGTACTTC
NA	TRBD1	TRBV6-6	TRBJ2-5	CASSSDRVPQETQYF	TGTGCCAGCAGCTCCGACAGGGTTCCCCAAGAGACCCAGTACTTC
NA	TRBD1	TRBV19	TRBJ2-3	CATVQGASSTDTQYF	TGTGCCACTGTACAGGGGGCATCCTCCACAGATACGCAGTATTTT
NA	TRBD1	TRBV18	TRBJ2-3	CASSPLQGGRADTQYF	TGTGCCAGCTCACCACTTCAAGGGGGCCGGGCAGATACGCAGTATTTT
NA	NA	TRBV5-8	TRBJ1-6	CASSPEQGYSPLHF	TGTGCCAGCAGCCCCGAACAGGGATATTCACCCCTCCACTTT
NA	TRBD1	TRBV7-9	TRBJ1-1	CASSLGTGVEAFF	TGTGCCAGCAGCTTAGGGACAGGGGTTGAAGCTTTCTTT
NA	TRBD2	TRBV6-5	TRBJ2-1	CASWTSGVNEQFF	TGTGCCAGCTGGACTAGCGGGGTGAATGAGCAGTTCTTC